The rows below give T cell receptor beta chains drawn from one sample of a study of shared clonotypes between healthy human individuals. TCRdb's copy holds only in-frame clones and misses some; the assay was immunoSEQ multiplex PCR. Of around 550,000 clones in the sample, 90% to 96% were seen once. Sequenced material: naive CD4+ T cells sorted from blood. These receptor sequences come from a woman aged 30 to 39 in good health. CDR3s include the opening cysteine and the closing phenylalanine or tryptophan. A D gene is named only where the DNA matches it firmly. Rows give clone size only sometimes, using once, few, many, or a class for an expanded clone.

cdr3_nt | cdr3_aa | j_call | d_call | v_call | clone_size | cdr3_length
TGTGCCAGCAGTCAAACAGCTCCCCTGGGCACAGATACGCAGTATTTT | CASSQTAPLGTDTQYF | TRBJ2-3 | NA | TRBV5-8 | once | 16
TGTGCCAGCCAGGGACAGACAAATGAAAAACTGTTTTTT | CASQGQTNEKLFF | TRBJ1-4 | TRBD1 | TRBV18 | NA | 13
TGTGCCTGGAGTGTCGGGACAGGGGGCGAGCAGTACTTC | CAWSVGTGGEQYF | TRBJ2-7 | TRBD1 | TRBV30 | NA | 13
TGTGCCAGTAACGGCGGAACCTACGAGCAGTACTTC | CASNGGTYEQYF | TRBJ2-7 | NA | TRBV19 | NA | 12
TGCGCCAGCAGCTCGGGACAGAGAAACACTGAAGCTTTCTTT | CASSSGQRNTEAFF | TRBJ1-1 | TRBD1 | TRBV5-1 | once | 14
TGTGCCAGCAGCAGGAGGAAGGGAGGCTACGAGCAGTACTTC | CASSRRKGGYEQYF | TRBJ2-7 | NA | TRBV28 | NA | 14
TGTGCCAGCAGCTACGGGACTAGTTCGTTCGAGCAGTACTTC | CASSYGTSSFEQYF | TRBJ2-7 | TRBD2 | TRBV7-2 | NA | 14
TGTGCCAGCAAAGGTAGCAATCAGCCCCAGCATTTT | CASKGSNQPQHF | TRBJ1-5 | NA | TRBV2 | NA | 12
TGTGCCAGCAGGGCCGGACAGAAATTTAACTATGGCTACACCTTC | CASRAGQKFNYGYTF | TRBJ1-2 | NA | TRBV28 | NA | 15
TGTGCCAGCAGCTTGTTCAGCGGGAGGAACGAGCAGTACTTC | CASSLFSGRNEQYF | TRBJ2-7 | TRBD2 | TRBV5-4 | NA | 14
TGTGCCATCAGTGAGCCTGGTTTGGGGAAAGGAGAGACCCAGTACTTC | CAISEPGLGKGETQYF | TRBJ2-5 | NA | TRBV10-3 | NA | 16
TGTGCCATCAGTGCGGGCGGAGAGACCTACGAGCAGTACTTC | CAISAGGETYEQYF | TRBJ2-7 | NA | TRBV10-3 | NA | 14
TGTGCCAGCAGCTCACCCCAGTCCCTCACTGAAGCTTTCTTT | CASSSPQSLTEAFF | TRBJ1-1 | NA | TRBV11-2 | NA | 14
TGCGCCAGCAGCTTTTTGGACAGGTTCCACGAGCAGTACTTC | CASSFLDRFHEQYF | TRBJ2-7 | TRBD1 | TRBV5-1 | NA | 14
TGTGCCAGCAGTTTACGGGGCGCGGGCACTGAAGCTTTCTTT | CASSLRGAGTEAFF | TRBJ1-1 | NA | TRBV27 | NA | 14
TGTGCCAGCAGCTTGGGACTAGCGGGAGACTACGCCGAGCAGTACTTC | CASSLGLAGDYAEQYF | TRBJ2-7 | TRBD2 | TRBV7-9 | NA | 16
TGTGCCAGCAAGGGGACTAACTATGGCTACACCTTC | CASKGTNYGYTF | TRBJ1-2 | NA | TRBV2 | NA | 12
TGTGCCAGCAGCTCGATCAGGGTCGGAAATATGAACACTGAAGCTTTCTTT | CASSSIRVGNMNTEAFF | TRBJ1-1 | NA | TRBV9 | NA | 17
TGTGCCAGCTCACCACCGAACAGGGGTGGCTACGAGCAGTACTTC | CASSPPNRGGYEQYF | TRBJ2-7 | TRBD1 | TRBV18 | once | 15
TGCAGCGTTGCGAAGGGTGTGAACACTGAAGCTTTCTTT | CSVAKGVNTEAFF | TRBJ1-1 | NA | TRBV29-1 | NA | 13
TGTGCCAGCAGTTCTGGACACAAGGGGGGAAGCTCTGGGGCCAACGTCCTGACTTTC | CASSSGHKGGSSGANVLTF | TRBJ2-6 | NA | TRBV2 | NA | 19
TGTGCCAGCACTCGACAGGGGGTCGGCACTGAAGCTTTCTTT | CASTRQGVGTEAFF | TRBJ1-1 | TRBD1 | TRBV6-6 | NA | 14
TGTGCCAGCAGCGCCGGGAGGACCTACGAGCAGTACTTC | CASSAGRTYEQYF | TRBJ2-7 | TRBD2 | TRBV7-9 | NA | 13
TGTGCCAGCCGAGGGACAGGGTCCTTCTACGAGCAGTACTTC | CASRGTGSFYEQYF | TRBJ2-7 | TRBD1 | TRBV27 | NA | 14
TGTGCCAGCAGCTTATTGCGCAGGCCCAGTGAAGCTTTCTTT | CASSLLRRPSEAFF | TRBJ1-1 | NA | TRBV11-2 | NA | 14
TGCGCCAGCAGGGAGCTTACAGGGGACACTGAAGCTTTCTTT | CASRELTGDTEAFF | TRBJ1-1 | TRBD1 | TRBV5-1 | once | 14
TGCGCCAGCAGCCAAGATTCCGACAGGGCTTATGGCTACACCTTC | CASSQDSDRAYGYTF | TRBJ1-2 | TRBD1 | TRBV4-1 | NA | 15
TGTGCCAGCAGTTACGTTGCAGGGCGGGCTGAAGCTTTCTTT | CASSYVAGRAEAFF | TRBJ1-1 | NA | TRBV6-6 | NA | 14
TGTGCCAGCAGTGGGCAGGCTGGGGCCAACGTCCTGACTTTC | CASSGQAGANVLTF | TRBJ2-6 | NA | TRBV25-1 | NA | 14
TGTGCCAGTAGTAGGGGGGGTCCCTGGGAGACCCAGTACTTC | CASSRGGPWETQYF | TRBJ2-5 | TRBD2 | TRBV19 | NA | 14
TGTGCCATCAGTCCTAGGCCCATTTGGACAGATACGCAGTATTTT | CAISPRPIWTDTQYF | TRBJ2-3 | NA | TRBV10-3 | NA | 15
TGTGCCAGCAGGGGGGTAACACCCTCCTACGAGCAGTACTTC | CASRGVTPSYEQYF | TRBJ2-7 | NA | TRBV7-8 | once | 14
TGTGCCAGCAGCGTAGATAATAGCGGGAGTCGGGAGACCCAGTACTTC | CASSVDNSGSRETQYF | TRBJ2-5 | TRBD2 | TRBV9 | NA | 16
TGCGCCAGCAGCCAAGCCCGTAGCTCCTACGAGCAGTACTTC | CASSQARSSYEQYF | TRBJ2-7 | NA | TRBV4-1 | NA | 14
TGTGCCAGCAGACCGGACAGGGCGAACACTGAAGCTTTCTTT | CASRPDRANTEAFF | TRBJ1-1 | TRBD1 | TRBV5-4 | NA | 14
TGTGCCAGCAGGGGCACCGGGACAGGGAGGGGCTACACCTTC | CASRGTGTGRGYTF | TRBJ1-2 | TRBD1 | TRBV2 | NA | 14
TGTGCCAGCAGTCATCCCGACAGGGTTAGTGAAAAACTGTTTTTT | CASSHPDRVSEKLFF | TRBJ1-4 | TRBD1 | TRBV4-2 | NA | 15
TGTGCCAGCAGTTCCCGGGGGGGGGCCTCCTACGAGCAGTACTTC | CASSSRGGASYEQYF | TRBJ2-7 | TRBD2 | TRBV27 | NA | 15
TGTGCCAGCGCTATCTTTGAGCAGTACTTC | CASAIFEQYF | TRBJ2-5 | NA | TRBV2 | once | 10
TGTGCCAGCAGCGTAGTAGCTAAAGCTTTCTTT | CASSVVAKAFF | TRBJ1-1 | NA | TRBV9 | NA | 11
TGTGCCAGCAGCAAAGATCCCGGACAGGGACCAAATCAGCCCCAGCATTTT | CASSKDPGQGPNQPQHF | TRBJ1-5 | NA | TRBV21-1 | NA | 17
TGTGCCATCAGTGAGCCCACTAGCGGGAGGGCCAAATACGAGCAGTACTTC | CAISEPTSGRAKYEQYF | TRBJ2-7 | TRBD2 | TRBV10-3 | NA | 17
TGTGCCAGCAGTGAAGACCGGGTACAAGAGACCCAGTACTTC | CASSEDRVQETQYF | TRBJ2-5 | NA | TRBV6-1 | NA | 14
TGTGCCAGTAGTATAGGCACCGGGGACGAGCAGTACTTC | CASSIGTGDEQYF | TRBJ2-7 | NA | TRBV19 | once | 13
TGCGCCAGCAGCCAAGATCCCCTAGCGGGAGTGTACAATGAGCAGTTCTTC | CASSQDPLAGVYNEQFF | TRBJ2-1 | TRBD2 | TRBV4-1 | NA | 17
TGTGCAAGTCGCGCTAAAAATACAACATACTCCTACAATGAGCAGTTCTTC | CASRAKNTTYSYNEQFF | TRBJ2-1 | NA | TRBV12-2 | NA | 17
TGTGCCTGGAGTGTACGGGGCTCTCAAATCTATACGCAGTATTTT | CAWSVRGSQIYTQYF | TRBJ2-3 | NA | TRBV30 | NA | 15
TGTGCCAGCAGTTCCTATACCATGGATGAGCAGTTCTTC | CASSSYTMDEQFF | TRBJ2-1 | NA | TRBV7-9 | NA | 13
TGTGCCAGCAGTTTATACGCGGGAGTGAACAATGAGCAGTTCTTC | CASSLYAGVNNEQFF | TRBJ2-1 | TRBD2 | TRBV28 | once | 15
TGTGCCAGCAGCTCCCAGCAGTATAGCAATCAGCCCCAGCATTTT | CASSSQQYSNQPQHF | TRBJ1-5 | NA | TRBV11-2 | NA | 15
TGCGCCAGCAGCTTTGGGACAGCGATGTCGGAGGGCTACACCTTC | CASSFGTAMSEGYTF | TRBJ1-2 | TRBD1 | TRBV5-1 | NA | 15
TGTGCCAGCAGCATCACCGGGACCTCAAATGAGCAGTTCTTC | CASSITGTSNEQFF | TRBJ2-1 | NA | TRBV9 | NA | 14
TGTGCCAGCAGCTTTATCCTAGCCCCAGCGGAGCAGTACTTC | CASSFILAPAEQYF | TRBJ2-7 | NA | TRBV7-2 | NA | 14
TGTGCCAGCAGTAAAAGGGGCGGGATTGTTGTCCCAGATACGCAGTATTTT | CASSKRGGIVVPDTQYF | TRBJ2-3 | NA | TRBV27 | NA | 17
TGTGCCAGCTCACCATGGAAGGACAGGATTTTTGAAAAACTGTTTTTT | CASSPWKDRIFEKLFF | TRBJ1-4 | TRBD1 | TRBV18 | NA | 16
TGTGCCACCTCGACAGGGGTTTCAGGAGATACGCAGTATTTT | CATSTGVSGDTQYF | TRBJ2-3 | TRBD1 | TRBV6-1 | NA | 14
TGTGCCAGCAGCCCTCCCCCCGTGACAGGGAGAGCTTTCTTT | CASSPPPVTGRAFF | TRBJ1-1 | TRBD1 | TRBV7-2 | NA | 14
TGCGCCAGCAGCGCCCCCGGTAGGACCTACGAGCAGTACTTC | CASSAPGRTYEQYF | TRBJ2-7 | NA | TRBV4-1 | NA | 14
TGTGCCAGCAGTGTGGTCGGATACACAGATACGCAGTATTTT | CASSVVGYTDTQYF | TRBJ2-3 | NA | TRBV6-1 | NA | 14